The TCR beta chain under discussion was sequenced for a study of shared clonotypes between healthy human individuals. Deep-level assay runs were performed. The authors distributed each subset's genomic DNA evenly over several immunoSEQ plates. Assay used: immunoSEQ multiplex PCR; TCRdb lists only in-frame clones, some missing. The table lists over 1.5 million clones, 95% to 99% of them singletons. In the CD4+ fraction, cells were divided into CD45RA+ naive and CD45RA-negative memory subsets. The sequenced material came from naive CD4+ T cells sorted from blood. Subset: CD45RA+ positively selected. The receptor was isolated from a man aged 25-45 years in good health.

The CDR3 protein is CASSFRSGGFQETQYF. The CDR3 nucleotides read TGCGCCAGCAGCTTTCGGTCAGGGGGGTTCCAAGAGACCCAGTACTTC. The chain has TRBV5-1 and TRBJ2-5; weak D call: TRBD1 (7 bases). Trimming left V 2 bases short and J 1 base short, with 15 bases between. The CDR3 extends over 16 amino acids. The germline gives CDR1 SGHRS, CDR2 YFSETQ.